This T cell receptor beta chain was recovered during a study of molecular identifiers for immune sequencing clone quantification. Turning to the study itself: Four portions were sequenced after RNA from approximately 20,000 or 100,000 naive CD8 cells was split five ways in replicates.

There are 15 residues in the CDR3. V was clipped by 8 bases and J by 6 bases, with 20 bases between them. TCRdb re-called the PCR reads with MiXCR, one entry per CDR3 protein. The sample comprises under 650,000 distinct CDR3 sequences, 15% to 20% of which are singletons, and roughly 0.85% rests with the top ten. The sequenced material came from naive CD8+ T cells from blood, with Jurkat cell RNA spiked in. Subset indicated: FACS-sorted CD8+CD4-CCR7+CD45RA+ naive T cells. The rearrangement links TRBV12-3 or TRBV12-4 to TRBJ2-1, with D perhaps matching TRBD2 (6 bases). The receptor was derived from a human donor in good health. Some libraries in this study had Jurkat cell RNA spiked in. CDR3 in amino acids: CASGTRTAGGNEQFF. The CDR3 DNA reads TGTGCCAGCGGAACCAGGACCGCCGGGGGCAATGAGCAGTTCTTC.